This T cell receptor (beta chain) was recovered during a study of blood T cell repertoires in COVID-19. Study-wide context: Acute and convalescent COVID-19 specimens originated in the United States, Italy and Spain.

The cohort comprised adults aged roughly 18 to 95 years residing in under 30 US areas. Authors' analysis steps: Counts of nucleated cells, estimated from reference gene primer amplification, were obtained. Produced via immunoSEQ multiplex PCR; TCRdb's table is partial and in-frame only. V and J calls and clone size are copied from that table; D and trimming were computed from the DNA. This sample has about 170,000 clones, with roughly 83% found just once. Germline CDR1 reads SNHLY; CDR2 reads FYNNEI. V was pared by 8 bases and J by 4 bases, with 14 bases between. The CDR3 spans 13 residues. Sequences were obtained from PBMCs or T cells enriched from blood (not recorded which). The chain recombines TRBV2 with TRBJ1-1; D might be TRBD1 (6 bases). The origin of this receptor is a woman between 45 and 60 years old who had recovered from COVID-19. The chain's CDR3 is CASWGRGGTEAFF. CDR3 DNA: TGTGCCAGCTGGGGGCGGGGGGGCACTGAAGCTTTCTTT.